The 22 T cell receptor beta chains below all came from one sample that was sequenced in a study of shared clonotypes between healthy human individuals (dated by TCRdb to between 2020 and 2021). Receptor amplification or capture employed the immunoSEQ multiplex PCR assay. Entries here come from immuneACCESS through TCRdb and include only in-frame sequences with V and J called. Some clones fail to appear in such tables; in the studies checked, an unresolved V gene covers under half of the shortfall, and the cause of the remainder is unknown. The sample records about 1.9 million clones, 93% of which are singletons. The biggest ten clones account for 1.5% to 2% of the sample. For the CD8 naive samples, CD45RO-negative cells were positively selected for CCR7, yielding a CD45RA+CCR7+ population from which TemRA cells were excluded. Material for sequencing was naive CD8+ T cells from PBMCs. The meaning of the sample's cell subset or site label: CD45RA+CCR7+. All receptors come from a man aged 18 to 29 in good health. Some clones in this sample may be carry-over from other donors' samples.

This chain links TRBV5-1 with TRBJ2-1, with D uncertain. The CDR3 has 13 residues. The germline CDR1 and CDR2 sequences are SGHRS and YFSETQ. Trimming shortened V by 3 bases and J by 3 bases, and 7 bases separated the two germline ends. The CDR3 sequence is CASSWMGYNEQFF. CDR3 bases: TGCGCCAGCAGCTGGATGGGCTACAATGAGCAGTTCTTC.

V usage is TRBV7-9 and J usage is TRBJ1-6; D not resolved. Per germline, CDR1 SEHNR and CDR2 FQNEAQ (reference sequence). The CDR3 length is 14 residues. V was shortened by 8 bases and J by 9 bases, with 17 bases between the two germline ends. The CDR3 is CASGPGPGGSPLHF. CDR3 coding DNA: TGTGCCAGCGGCCCAGGACCTGGAGGTTCACCCCTCCACTTT. The entire variable domain, with the rest obtained from reference TRBV7-9 and TRBJ1-6, is as follows: DTGVSQNPRHKITKRGQNVTFRCDPISEHNRLYWYRQTLGQGPEFLTYFQNEAQLEKSRLLSDRFSAERPKGSFSTLEIQRTEQGDSAMYLCASGPGPGGSPLHFGNGTRLTVT.

For this clone: Additional DNA sequences in this sample encode the identical CDR3. The chain uses TRBV28 and TRBJ1-1; tentative D call: TRBD1 (6 bases). V was pared by 6 bases and J by 1 base, with 12 bases between. This CDR3 is 14 amino acids long. CDR1 and CDR2 from the germline V gene are MDHEN and SYDVKM. The CDR3 loop is CASSLGGGNTEAFF. The CDR3 DNA is TGTGCCAGCAGCCTTGGAGGGGGGAACACTGAAGCTTTCTTT.

The CDR3 DNA reads as TGTGCCAGCAGCTCTGGAGCACACTTTAGCAATCAGCCCCAGCATTTT. Amino acids: CASSSGAHFSNQPQHF. This chain joins TRBV7-8 and TRBJ1-5; D ambiguous. V shed 4 bases and J shed 0 bases, with 13 bases lying between them. Germline V gives CDR1 SGHVS, CDR2 FQNEAQ. The CDR3 totals 16 residues.

Remarks on this clone: Other DNA sequences in this specimen translate into the identical CDR3. The chain joins TRBV27 to TRBJ2-7, with D unresolved. CDR1 and CDR2 from the germline V gene are MNHEY and SMNVEV (reference sequence). This CDR3 spans 16 amino acids. Trimming stripped 3 bases from V and 1 base from J, with 16 bases between. The CDR3 region is CASSFSAGPLSYEQYF. CDR3 bases: TGTGCCAGCAGTTTCTCCGCAGGTCCGCTATCCTACGAGCAGTACTTC.

The chain is built from TRBV6-4 and TRBJ2-4; D possibly corresponds to TRBD2 (6 bases). Trimming removed 4 bases from V and 0 bases from J, with 13 bases in between. Germline V gene sequence: CDR1 MRHNA, CDR2 SNTAGT. The CDR3 spans 16 residues. The CDR3: CASSGWRGLAKNIQYF. The CDR3, as DNA: TGTGCCAGCAGTGGGTGGCGGGGATTAGCCAAAAACATTCAGTACTTC.

This sequence joins TRBV27 and TRBJ1-2; no definite D call. V was pared by 6 bases and J by 8 bases, with 16 bases between. The germline gives CDR1 MNHEY, CDR2 SMNVEV (reference sequence). The CDR3 is made up of 13 amino acids. The CDR3 reads CASSPALIGGYTF. Here the CDR3 DNA reads TGTGCCAGCAGCCCAGCCTTAATTGGAGGCTACACCTTC.

V is TRBV19 and J is TRBJ2-1, with 7 bases matching TRBD2. The CDR3 has 14 residues. With 0 bases clipped from V and 4 bases from J, the junction kept 0 bases outside the gene matches. Germline CDR1 LNHDA, CDR2 SQIVND (reference sequence). The CDR3 loop is CASSIDSGYNEQFF. In nucleotides, the CDR3 is TGTGCCAGTAGTATAGATAGCGGGTACAATGAGCAGTTCTTC.

This clone was detected only once. Other DNA variants within this sample encode the same CDR3. CDR3 in amino acids: CASSLAGPNQPQHF. The CDR3 coding sequence is TGTGCCAGCAGCTTAGCTGGGCCTAATCAGCCCCAGCATTTT. The chain combines TRBV7-9 with TRBJ1-5; D gene unclear. The germline gives CDR1 SEHNR, CDR2 FQNEAQ (reference sequence). V was clipped by 0 bases and J by 4 bases, with 7 bases between them. The CDR3 totals 14 residues.

This CDR3 reads CATSRVAGTTGELFF. The CDR3 DNA sequence: TGTGCCACCAGCAGAGTGGCAGGTACCACCGGGGAGCTGTTTTTT. The chain carries TRBV15 and TRBJ2-2, with no clear D. Germline V gives CDR1 LNHNV, CDR2 YYDKDF (reference sequence). Trimming pared 1 base from V and 4 bases from J, leaving 10 bases between. The CDR3 sequence is 15 residues long.

Notes on this clone: Since a much larger clone is just one base distant, this may be a read error. Other DNA sequences of this sample code for an identical CDR3. The chain joins TRBV13 to TRBJ2-7, with D uncertain. The V end lost 1 base, the J end lost 3 bases, and 4 bases lay between the germline ends. Germline V gene data show CDR1 as PRHDT and CDR2 as FYEKMQ (reference sequence). This CDR3 region has 12 residues. Here the CDR3 reads CASSLAGYEQYF. CDR3 DNA sequence: TGTGCCAGCAGCTTAGCCGGCTACGAGCAGTACTTC.

The V and J genes are TRBV10-3 and TRBJ2-2; a weak D match, TRBD1 (6 bases). The CDR3 is made up of 12 amino acids. Trimming removed 6 bases from V and 6 bases from J, with 8 bases in between. Per germline, CDR1 ENHRY and CDR2 SYGVKD. The CDR3 loop reads CAIRQGSGELFF. The DNA of the CDR3 is TGTGCCATCAGACAGGGATCCGGGGAGCTGTTTTTT.

The CDR3 DNA follows: TGTGCCAGCAGTTTATCACACAACACAGATACGCAGTATTTT. This sequence encodes CASSLSHNTDTQYF. The J gene is TRBJ2-3, the V gene TRBV27, with D hard to call. Trimming shortened V by 0 bases and J by 2 bases, and 6 bases separated the two germline ends. This CDR3 is 14 amino acids long. CDR1 is MNHEY and CDR2 is SMNVEV in the germline V gene (reference sequence).

The chain is built from TRBV4-3 and TRBJ1-2; D ambiguous. The germline V gene encodes CDR1 LGHNA and CDR2 YSLEER. The CDR3 has 13 residues. Trimming took 1 base from V and 5 from J, leaving 8 bases between them. CDR3 in DNA: TGCGCCAGCAGCCAAGTTATCGGTTATGGCTACACCTTC. Translation gives CASSQVIGYGYTF.

The chain's CDR3 is CAISEKEADKFF. CDR3 in DNA: TGTGCCATCAGTGAGAAGGAGGCAGACAAGTTCTTC. V usage is TRBV10-3 and J usage is TRBJ2-1; D perhaps matches TRBD2 (5 bases). CDR1 ENHRY and CDR2 SYGVKD come from the germline V gene. The CDR3 sequence is 12 residues long. Between the trimmed V and J ends, which lost 2 bases and 14 bases, there was a span of 13 bases.

The chain employs TRBV2 and TRBJ1-1; D unresolved. CDR1 and CDR2 (germline): SNHLY, FYNNEI. The CDR3 is 12 residues long. The V end was cut by 3 bases, the J end by 3 bases, with 5 bases between. In DNA, the CDR3 is TGTGCCAGCAGTGAGGCAGACACTGAAGCTTTCTTT. Encoded protein: CASSEADTEAFF. Looking up the rest from reference TRBV2 and TRBJ1-1 gives the full variable domain: EPEVTQTPSHQVTQMGQEVILRCVPISNHLYFYWYRQILGQKVEFLVSFYNNEISEKSEIFDDQFSVERPDGSNFTLKIRSTKLEDSAMYFCASSEADTEAFFGQGTRLTVV.

The chain links TRBV11-2 to TRBJ1-2; TRBD1 agrees at 7 bases. This CDR3 contains 17 residues. With 7 bases clipped from V and 2 bases from J, the junction kept 16 bases outside the gene matches. Looked up from germline, CDR1 is SGHAT and CDR2 is FQNNGV. In DNA, the CDR3 is TGTGCCAGCACCCGACTCAAGGGACAGACCGAAAACTATGGCTACACCTTC. This translates into CASTRLKGQTENYGYTF.

To note about this clone: The junction departs from the called germline gene at one end, perhaps through a read error. The J gene is TRBJ2-1, the V gene TRBV2, with 7 bases lining up with TRBD2. CDR3 length: 17 residues. Germline loops: CDR1 SNHLY, CDR2 FYNNEI. The CDR3 reads CASSEGRGVPSNNEQFF. CDR3 nucleotide sequence: TGTGCCAGCAGTGAAGGCCGGGGGGTCCCCTCCAACAATGAGCAGTTCTTC.

This rearrangement joins TRBV6-5 to TRBJ1-4, with D hard to call. The CDR3 consists of 14 residues. The germline CDR1 and CDR2 sequences are MNHEY and SVGAGI. V lost 8 bases and J lost 3, with 13 bases in between. The CDR3 DNA reads TGTGCCAGCTCCGCCCGGCCGGCTAATGAAAAACTGTTTTTT. Its translation is CASSARPANEKLFF.

This rearrangement joins TRBV27 to TRBJ2-7, with D possibly being TRBD2 (5 bases). Germline V CDR1 and CDR2: MNHEY, SMNVEV (reference sequence). This CDR3 is built from 16 residues. The V end was cut by 4 bases, the J end by 1 base, with 17 bases between. CDR3 sequence reads: CASSSLNGMDSYEQYF. The DNA of the CDR3 is TGTGCCAGCAGTTCCCTTAACGGGATGGATTCCTACGAGCAGTACTTC.

The rearrangement links TRBV7-9 to TRBJ1-2; 7 nucleotides line up with TRBD1. Germline assignment: CDR1 SEHNR and CDR2 FQNEAQ (reference sequence). The CDR3 has 13 residues. Trimming removed 6 bases from V and 4 bases from J; junction bases left unmatched: 5. The CDR3 region is CASSWGQTYGYTF. CDR3 nucleotides: TGTGCCAGCAGTTGGGGACAGACCTATGGCTACACCTTC.

Here the CDR3 reads CASKMGLTTGELFF. For the CDR3, the DNA is TGTGCCAGCAAGATGGGACTAACCACCGGGGAGCTGTTTTTT. V usage is TRBV27 and J usage is TRBJ2-2; 7 bases map to TRBD2. After removal of 7 bases from V and 4 bases from J, the junction contained 6 bases not matched to a gene. The CDR3 totals 14 residues. CDR1 MNHEY and CDR2 SMNVEV come from the germline V gene (reference sequence).